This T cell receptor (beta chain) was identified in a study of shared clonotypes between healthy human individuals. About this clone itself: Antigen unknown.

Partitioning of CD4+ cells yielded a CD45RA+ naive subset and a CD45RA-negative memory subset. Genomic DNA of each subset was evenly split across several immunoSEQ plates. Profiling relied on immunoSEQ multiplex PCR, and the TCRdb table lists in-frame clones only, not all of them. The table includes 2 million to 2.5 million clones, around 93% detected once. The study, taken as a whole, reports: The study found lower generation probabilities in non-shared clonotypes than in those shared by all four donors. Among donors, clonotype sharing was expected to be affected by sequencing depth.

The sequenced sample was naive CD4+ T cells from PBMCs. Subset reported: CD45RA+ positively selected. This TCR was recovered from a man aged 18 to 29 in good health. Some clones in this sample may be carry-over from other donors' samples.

Written as DNA, the CDR3 is TGCGCCAGCACCTATGCTATTAGCTCCTACAATGAGCAGTTCTTC. It translates to CASTYAISSYNEQFF. The chain combines TRBV5-1 with TRBJ2-1; the D is unclear. This CDR3 is built from 15 residues. The germline V gene has CDR1 SGHRS and CDR2 YFSETQ. Deletions cut 6 bases from V and 0 bases from J, with 13 bases between.